This entry lists 30 T cell receptor beta chains sequenced from one sample in a study of graft-versus-host responses after intestinal transplantation. TCRdb's table, derived via immunoSEQ multiplex PCR, lists solely in-frame clones and lacks some. The sample lists thousands of clones, 31% occurring once. The input for sequencing was alloreactive CD4+ T cells from a mixed lymphocyte reaction culture, taken before intestinal transplant. Indicated subset: CFSE-low proliferating T cells sorted from roughly 6-day pre-transplant mixed lymphocyte reaction (GvH or HvG direction). Receptors were obtained from a human patient who received an intestinal transplant.

V is TRBV4-2 and J is TRBJ2-3; 9 bases are a match to TRBD2. J lost 6 bases, V lost 3 bases, and 16 bases had no gene match. The CDR3 totals 18 residues. The germline V gene encodes CDR1 LGHNA and CDR2 YNFKEQ. The CDR3 protein is CASSQRGEAGGVGDTQYF. Here the CDR3 DNA reads TGTGCCAGCAGCCAGAGGGGAGAGGCGGGAGGGGTTGGGGATACGCAGTATTTT.

The chain combines TRBV5-5 with TRBJ2-5; D ambiguous. The CDR3 length is 14 residues. The germline CDR1 and CDR2 sequences are SGHKS and YYEKEE (reference sequence). Trimming took 0 bases from V and 8 from J, leaving 14 bases between them. The CDR3 loop is CASSLERQRVTQYF. CDR3 bases: TGTGCCAGCAGCTTGGAGAGGCAGAGAGTAACCCAGTACTTC.

By share, this clone ranks as medium-sized. The V gene is TRBV18, the J gene TRBJ2-7, with D possibly being TRBD2 (5 bases). V was shortened by 2 bases and J by 3 bases, with 11 bases between the two germline ends. The CDR3 totals 14 residues. Germline V gives CDR1 KGHSH, CDR2 LQKENI. Here the CDR3 reads CASSPGLSIYEQYF. In DNA form, the CDR3 reads TGTGCCAGCTCACCAGGACTGAGTATCTACGAGCAGTACTTC.

In its sample, this clone was seen a few times. The gene calls are TRBV5-1 and TRBJ2-5; D is perhaps TRBD2 (6 bases). The CDR3 has 14 amino acids. From germline, CDR1 is SGHRS and CDR2 YFSETQ. V was clipped by 3 bases and J by 5 bases, with 14 bases between them. CDR3 nucleotides: TGCGCCAGCAGCTCCGGAGGGGTTTGGGAGACCCAGTACTTC. It specifies CASSSGGVWETQYF. The full variable domain, its missing parts supplied by reference TRBV5-1 and TRBJ2-5, is KAGVTQTPRYLIKTRGQQVTLSCSPISGHRSVSWYQQTPGQGLQFLFEYFSETQRNKGNFPGRFSGRQFSNSRSEMNVSTLELGDSALYLCASSSGGVWETQYFGPGTRLLVL.

V gene TRBV18 combines with J gene TRBJ2-5, with D tentatively TRBD2 (5 bases). The J call may be faulty, since TRBJ2-7 better matches the DNA end. The CDR3 is 13 residues long. CDR1 is KGHSH, CDR2 LQKENI, per germline. For the CDR3, the DNA is TGTGCCAGCTCACCAGCGGGCTCCTACGAGCAGTACTTC. Its protein product is CASSPAGSYEQYF.

The chain uses TRBV5-5 and TRBJ1-2, with 11 bases aligning to TRBD1. Germline loops: CDR1 SGHKS, CDR2 YYEKEE (reference sequence). The CDR3 is 16 residues long. V lost 3 bases and J lost 5; bases outside the gene matches: 9. DNA for the CDR3: TGTGCCAGCAGCTCCCGGCCGGGACAGGGGGTTTATGGCTACACCTTC. Protein sequence: CASSSRPGQGVYGYTF.

A few counts support this clone. The rearrangement uses TRBV27 and TRBJ1-2; D might be TRBD1 (6 bases). V dropped 6 bases and J dropped 4 bases, with 24 bases sitting between them. This CDR3 is built from 17 residues. Germline V lookup: CDR1 MNHEY, CDR2 SMNVEV (reference sequence). CDR3 in amino acids: CASSLRGKVGIGYGYTF. The CDR3 region has the DNA TGTGCCAGCAGCCTGAGGGGGAAGGTGGGAATTGGCTATGGCTACACCTTC.

This clone is judged medium-sized. The chain links TRBV6-1 to TRBJ1-1; 9 nucleotides agree with TRBD1. With V trimmed by 6 bases and J by 6 bases, 11 bases remained unmatched. The CDR3 sequence is 15 residues long. CDR1 MNHNS and CDR2 SASEGT come from the germline V gene. CDR3 bases: TGTGCCAGCAGGCCGGAACCGGGACAGGGTTCTGAAGCTTTCTTT. Amino acid sequence: CASRPEPGQGSEAFF.

This clone came up a few times. The chain uses TRBV11-2 and TRBJ1-2; D is ambiguous. The germline gives CDR1 SGHAT, CDR2 FQNNGV. This CDR3 is built from 14 residues. The V gene lost 5 bases and the J gene lost 4 bases, with 14 bases spanning the gap. CDR3: CASSPNGMGYGYTF. The DNA for the CDR3 is TGTGCCAGCAGCCCCAACGGGATGGGCTATGGCTACACCTTC. The full variable domain, rest sourced from reference TRBV11-2 and TRBJ1-2, is EAGVAQSPRYKIIEKRQSVAFWCNPISGHATLYWYQQILGQGPKLLIQFQNNGVVDDSQLPKDRFSAERLKGVDSTLKIQPAKLEDSAVYLCASSPNGMGYGYTFGSGTRLTVV.

The gene calls are TRBV7-6 and TRBJ2-7, with 14 bases identical to TRBD2. V trimming: 4 bases; J trimming: 4 bases; junction bases outside the gene matches: 6. The CDR3 is made up of 16 amino acids. Germline CDR1 SGHVS, CDR2 FNYEAQ. The CDR3 here is CASSSTSGRAIYEQYF. The CDR3 DNA reads TGTGCCAGCAGCTCGACTAGCGGGAGGGCCATTTACGAGCAGTACTTC.

In this sample, this clone turned up a few times. The rearrangement joins TRBV10-3 to TRBJ2-7; 11 bases are a match to TRBD1. CDR1 ENHRY and CDR2 SYGVKD come from the germline V gene. The CDR3 loop spans 15 amino acids. V gave up 7 bases and J gave up 4 bases; unmatched junction bases: 9. The CDR3 DNA is TGTGCCATCACTAGAACGGGACAGGGGGGGTACGAGCAGTACTTC. Translation gives CAITRTGQGGYEQYF.

The J gene is TRBJ2-3, the V gene TRBV29-1, with 10 bases matching TRBD2. Trimming removed 6 bases from V and 3 bases from J; junction bases left unmatched: 6. Per the germline V gene, CDR1 is SQVTM and CDR2 is ANQGSEA. CDR3 length: 14 amino acids. This chain's CDR3 is CSVQAGGRTDTQYF. The CDR3 region has the DNA TGCAGCGTCCAAGCGGGGGGGCGGACAGATACGCAGTATTTT.

The V call is TRBV28, the J call TRBJ1-4; the match to TRBD1 covers 8 bases. CDR1 and CDR2 from the germline V gene are MDHEN and SYDVKM. Trimming cost V 5 bases and J 4 bases; bases outside gene matches: 9. The CDR3 totals 16 residues. CDR3 nucleotide sequence: TGTGCCAGCAGTCTCATGGGGACAGGTGGTAATGAAAAACTGTTTTTT. The encoded protein is CASSLMGTGGNEKLFF. The variable domain in full, with the rest retrieved from reference TRBV28 and TRBJ1-4, is DVKVTQSSRYLVKRTGEKVFLECVQDMDHENMFWYRQDPGLGLRLIYFSYDVKMKEKGDIPEGYSVSREKKERFSLILESASTNQTSMYLCASSLMGTGGNEKLFFGSGTQLSVL.

The chain has TRBV10-3 and TRBJ2-1, with 7 bases aligning to TRBD2. V gave up 6 bases and J gave up 7 bases; unmatched junction bases: 12. Looked up from germline, CDR1 is ENHRY and CDR2 is SYGVKD. CDR3 length: 15 amino acids. The CDR3 loop is CAISANAGEANEQFF. CDR3 bases: TGTGCCATCAGCGCCAACGCGGGAGAGGCAAATGAGCAGTTCTTC.

The chain carries TRBV28 and TRBJ2-5; tentative D call: TRBD1 (5 bases). From germline, CDR1 is MDHEN and CDR2 SYDVKM. Trimming removed 5 bases from V and 5 bases from J, with 15 bases in between. CDR3 length equals 14 residues. The CDR3 loop reads CASSPPPKGETQYF. CDR3 DNA: TGTGCCAGCAGTCCCCCCCCTAAGGGGGAGACCCAGTACTTC.

The V gene is TRBV2, the J gene TRBJ2-3; 8 bases agree with TRBD1. The V gene's germline CDR1 is SNHLY and CDR2 FYNNEI. CDR3 length equals 15 residues. V shed 6 bases, J shed 4 bases, and the junction held 9 bases outside the gene matches. DNA of the CDR3: TGTGCCAGCAGCGCGACAGGGGTCCGAGCAGATACGCAGTATTTT. Protein product: CASSATGVRADTQYF.

The V and J genes are TRBV5-4 and TRBJ1-2; D is perhaps TRBD1 (6 bases). Germline CDR1 is SGHNT and CDR2 is YYREEE (reference sequence). The CDR3 is 13 amino acids. The germline V and J ends were trimmed by 4 bases and 1 base, with 8 bases remaining between them. The CDR3 reads CASSGQNNYGYTF. CDR3 coding DNA: TGTGCCAGCAGCGGACAGAATAACTATGGCTACACCTTC. The full variable domain, rest sourced from reference TRBV5-4 and TRBJ1-2, is ETGVTQSPTHLIKTRGQQVTLRCSSQSGHNTVSWYQQALGQGPQFIFQYYREEENGRGNFPPRFSGLQFPNYSSELNVNALELDDSALYLCASSGQNNYGYTFGSGTRLTVV.

This clone was picked up a small number of times. The chain recombines TRBV4-1 with TRBJ2-2; D remains ambiguous. V was clipped by 2 bases and J by 8 bases, with 6 bases between them. The germline V gene encodes CDR1 MGHRA and CDR2 YSYEKL. The CDR3 is 12 residues long. Here the CDR3 reads CASSQTQGELFF. The CDR3 DNA follows: TGCGCCAGCAGCCAAACACAAGGGGAGCTGTTTTTT.

The CDR3 protein is CASSESSSGNTIYF. The CDR3 nucleotides are TGTGCCAGCAGCGAAAGCTCCTCTGGAAACACCATATATTTT. This chain links TRBV2 with TRBJ1-3; D ambiguous. The ends were cut back, 6 bases at V and 0 bases at J, with 9 bases in the middle. The CDR3 totals 14 residues. Germline V lookup: CDR1 SNHLY, CDR2 FYNNEI.

V gene TRBV9 combines with J gene TRBJ2-2; TRBD2 matches at 7 bases. The germline CDR1 and CDR2 sequences are SGDLS and YYNGEE. V trimming: 3 bases; J trimming: 2 bases; junction bases outside the gene matches: 7. This CDR3 has 16 amino acids. The CDR3: CASSAHSGPNTGELFF. In DNA form, the CDR3 reads TGTGCCAGCAGCGCTCATAGCGGGCCCAACACCGGGGAGCTGTTTTTT.

This clone came up a few times. The chain uses TRBV7-3 and TRBJ2-1, with D possibly TRBD1 on 5 matching bases. The CDR3 contains 14 residues. The V gene's germline CDR1 is SGHTA and CDR2 FQGTGA. The V end was cut by 9 bases, the J end by 0 bases, with 12 bases between. This CDR3 reads CASTRVSSYNEQFF. CDR3 coding DNA: TGTGCCAGTACCAGGGTTAGCTCCTACAATGAGCAGTTCTTC.

J is TRBJ1-1 and V is TRBV10-3; D uncertain. Trimming left V 6 bases short and J 4 bases short, with 15 bases between. Germline V lookup: CDR1 ENHRY, CDR2 SYGVKD. The length of the CDR3 is 14 residues. In nucleotides, the CDR3 is TGTGCCATCAGATCTTTGGCCCCGGGCACTGAAGCTTTCTTT. Its translation: CAIRSLAPGTEAFF.

The chain couples TRBV5-4 to TRBJ2-5; D might be TRBD1 (6 bases). Germline CDR1 reads SGHNT; CDR2 reads YYREEE (reference sequence). Trimming left V 0 bases short and J 0 bases short, with 12 bases between. This CDR3 region has 16 residues. The CDR3 loop reads CASSLGDRSYQETQYF. The CDR3, as DNA: TGTGCCAGCAGCTTGGGAGACAGGTCGTACCAAGAGACCCAGTACTTC.

This clone was counted only a few times. V usage is TRBV5-6 and J usage is TRBJ2-5; TRBD1 aligns across 10 bases. The V and J ends lost 0 bases and 5 bases, in that order; junction bases with no gene match: 4. The length of the CDR3 is 15 residues. Germline CDR1 SGHDT, CDR2 YYEEEE. The CDR3: CASSLAGQGTETQYF. The CDR3 DNA sequence: TGTGCCAGCAGCTTGGCGGGACAGGGGACCGAGACCCAGTACTTC.

The chain combines TRBV18 with TRBJ2-7, with D perhaps TRBD2 (5 bases). The germline gives CDR1 KGHSH, CDR2 LQKENI. The CDR3 runs 14 residues. V was pared by 0 bases and J by 6 bases, with 12 bases between. The CDR3 DNA reads TGTGCCAGCTCACCACCGAAGGGAGTGGGCGAGCAGTACTTC. It encodes CASSPPKGVGEQYF.

By share, this clone ranks as medium-sized. The rearrangement uses TRBV7-2 and TRBJ2-7; 9 nucleotides line up with TRBD2. The V segment lost 4 bases and the J segment 7 bases; nucleotides outside the gene matches: 14. Germline V gives CDR1 SGHTA, CDR2 FQGNSA. The CDR3 extends over 16 amino acids. In nucleotides, the CDR3 is TGTGCCAGCAGCTCCCCTTCGACTAGCGGTTTGAAGGAGCAGTACTTC. Amino acid sequence: CASSSPSTSGLKEQYF.

In regard to this clone: The sample contains more than one DNA sequence encoding this CDR3. The chain links TRBV28 to TRBJ2-7; maybe TRBD2 (6 bases). The CDR3 is 14 residues long. V lost 5 bases and J 1 base, leaving 12 bases between the germline ends. Looked up from germline, CDR1 is MDHEN and CDR2 is SYDVKM. This CDR3 reads CASSLTSGSYEQYF. The CDR3 region has the DNA TGTGCCAGCAGTCTGACTAGTGGTTCCTACGAGCAGTACTTC.

The chain joins TRBV5-1 to TRBJ2-1; 11 bases align to TRBD2. Germline assignment: CDR1 SGHRS and CDR2 YFSETQ. The CDR3 sequence is 16 residues long. Unmatched junction bases numbered 8, after V lost 3 bases and J lost 6 bases. In DNA, the CDR3 is TGCGCCAGCAGCTGGCAACTAGCGGGGGCCTCCAATGAGCAGTTCTTC. This sequence encodes CASSWQLAGASNEQFF.

Here the CDR3 reads CASSLPGVSGNTIYF. Written as DNA, the CDR3 is TGTGCCAGCAGTCTGCCAGGGGTATCTGGAAACACCATATATTTT. The V gene is TRBV28, the J gene TRBJ1-3; perhaps TRBD1 as D (6 bases). The CDR3 covers 15 residues. In germline, CDR1 is MDHEN, CDR2 SYDVKM. Trimming pared 5 bases from V and 1 base from J, leaving 12 bases between.

By proportion, this clone is medium-sized. V is TRBV18 and J is TRBJ2-7, with TRBD1 matching over 8 bases. The CDR3 spans 16 residues. Trimming cost V 0 bases and J 4 bases; bases outside gene matches: 8. Germline CDR1 is KGHSH and CDR2 is LQKENI. The CDR3 here is CASSPPGRTGIYEQYF. CDR3 coding DNA: TGTGCCAGCTCACCACCGGGGAGGACAGGGATATACGAGCAGTACTTC. The full variable domain, rest sourced from reference TRBV18 and TRBJ2-7, is NAGVMQNPRHLVRRRGQEARLRCSPMKGHSHVYWYRQLPEEGLKFMVYLQKENIIDESGMPKERFSAEFPKEGPSILRIQQVVRGDSAAYFCASSPPGRTGIYEQYFGPGTRLTVT.